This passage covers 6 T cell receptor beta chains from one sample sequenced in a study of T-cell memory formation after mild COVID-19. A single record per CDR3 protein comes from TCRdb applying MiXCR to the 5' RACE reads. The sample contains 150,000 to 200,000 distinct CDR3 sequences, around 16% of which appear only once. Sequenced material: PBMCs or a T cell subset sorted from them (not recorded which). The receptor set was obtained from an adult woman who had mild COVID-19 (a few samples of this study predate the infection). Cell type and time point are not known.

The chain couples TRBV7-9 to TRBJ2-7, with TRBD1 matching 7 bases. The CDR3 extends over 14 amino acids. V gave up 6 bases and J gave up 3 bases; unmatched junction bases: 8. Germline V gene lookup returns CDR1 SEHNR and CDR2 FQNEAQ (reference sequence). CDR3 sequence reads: CASSLPDRHYEQYF. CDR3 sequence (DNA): TGTGCCAGCAGTTTACCGGACAGGCACTACGAGCAGTACTTC.

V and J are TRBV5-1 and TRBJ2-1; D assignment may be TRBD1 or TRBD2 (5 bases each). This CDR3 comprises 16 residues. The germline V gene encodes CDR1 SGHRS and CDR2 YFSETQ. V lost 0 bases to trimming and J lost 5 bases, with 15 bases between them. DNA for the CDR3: TGCGCCAGCAGCTTGGGCTTCGGGACCCTGGACAATGAGCAGTTCTTC. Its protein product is CASSLGFGTLDNEQFF. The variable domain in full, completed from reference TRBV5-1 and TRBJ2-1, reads KAGVTQTPRYLIKTRGQQVTLSCSPISGHRSVSWYQQTPGQGLQFLFEYFSETQRNKGNFPGRFSGRQFSNSRSEMNVSTLELGDSALYLCASSLGFGTLDNEQFFGPGTRLTVL.

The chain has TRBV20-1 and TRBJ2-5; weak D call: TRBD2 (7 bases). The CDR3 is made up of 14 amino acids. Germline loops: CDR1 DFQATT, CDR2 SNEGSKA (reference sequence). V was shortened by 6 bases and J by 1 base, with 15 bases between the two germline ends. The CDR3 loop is CSAGPGGLQETQYF. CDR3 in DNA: TGCAGTGCCGGACCGGGGGGCCTCCAAGAGACCCAGTACTTC.

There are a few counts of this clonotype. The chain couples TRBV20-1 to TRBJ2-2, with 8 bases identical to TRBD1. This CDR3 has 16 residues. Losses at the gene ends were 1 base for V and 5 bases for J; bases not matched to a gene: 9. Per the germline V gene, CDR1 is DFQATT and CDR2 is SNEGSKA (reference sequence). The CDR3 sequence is CSARVEGQGRTGELFF. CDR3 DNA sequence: TGCAGTGCTAGAGTCGAAGGACAGGGTCGGACCGGGGAGCTGTTTTTT.

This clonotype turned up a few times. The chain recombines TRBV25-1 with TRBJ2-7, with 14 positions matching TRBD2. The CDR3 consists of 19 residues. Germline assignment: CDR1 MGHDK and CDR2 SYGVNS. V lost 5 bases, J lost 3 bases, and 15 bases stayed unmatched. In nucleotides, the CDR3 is TGTGCCAGCAGTCCTCCGCCGGGACTAGCGGGAGAAAACCTCTACGAGCAGTACTTC. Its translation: CASSPPPGLAGENLYEQYF.

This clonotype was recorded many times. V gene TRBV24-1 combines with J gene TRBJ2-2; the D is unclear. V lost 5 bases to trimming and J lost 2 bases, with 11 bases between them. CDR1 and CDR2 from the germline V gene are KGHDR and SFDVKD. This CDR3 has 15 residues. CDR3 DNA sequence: TGTGCCACCAGTGCTCTGGACGGAAACACCGGGGAGCTGTTTTTT. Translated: CATSALDGNTGELFF.